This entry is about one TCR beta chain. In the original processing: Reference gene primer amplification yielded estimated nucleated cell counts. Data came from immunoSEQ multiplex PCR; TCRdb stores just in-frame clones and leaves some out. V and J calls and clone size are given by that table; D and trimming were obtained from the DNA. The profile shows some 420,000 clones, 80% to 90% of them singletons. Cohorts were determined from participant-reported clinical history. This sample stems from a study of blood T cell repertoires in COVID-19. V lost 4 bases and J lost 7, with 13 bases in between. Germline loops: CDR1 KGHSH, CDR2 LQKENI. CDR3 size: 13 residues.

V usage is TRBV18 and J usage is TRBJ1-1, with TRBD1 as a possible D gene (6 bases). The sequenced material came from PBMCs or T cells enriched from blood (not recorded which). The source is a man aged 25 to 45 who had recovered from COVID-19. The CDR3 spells CASSLGTTNEAFF. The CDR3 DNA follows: TGTGCCAGCTCACTAGGGACAACCAATGAAGCTTTCTTT.